Below, one TCR beta chain is given with its context. Its matching antigen is unknown. Use of 60 Vbeta and 13 Jbeta primers characterized the PCR. The data were produced by immunoSEQ multiplex PCR, yet TCRdb's version contains in-frame clones alone and is incomplete. The sample yields roughly 67,000 clones, 70% to 85% seen once. This entry is derived from a study of cytomegalovirus exposure and HLA in healthy donors. Study-level points and caveats: CMV serostatus was the only immune exposure information that was available. It is likely that the observed cluster of highly shared sequence variants was a sequencing artifact. In a later analysis, approximately 15,000 TCR beta sequences were associated with HLA alleles at 0.05 false discovery rate. Reportedly, diagnosis of cytomegalovirus status by the classifier showed high specificity and sensitivity.

The V end was cut by 5 bases, the J end by 0 bases, with 11 bases between. In germline, CDR1 is MDHEN, CDR2 SYDVKM. This CDR3 has 15 amino acids. The receptor was isolated from a man in his 60s in good health and CMV-seropositive. The sample was PBMCs. The rearrangement uses TRBV28 and TRBJ1-3; the D gene is possibly TRBD1 (6 bases). The CDR3 nucleotides are TGTGCCAGCAGTGTGACAGGAAACTCTGGAAACACCATATATTTT. Residues: CASSVTGNSGNTIYF.